This T cell receptor beta chain stems from a study of blood T cell repertoires in COVID-19 (TCRdb year 2020). Context from the whole study: The collaborator samples originated in the United States, Italy and Spain and spanned the acute and convalescent phases of COVID-19. The prospective study material was composed of cDNA or gDNA derived from T cells, B-cell-depleted T cells, or PBMCs. Deeply sampled blood TCRbeta repertoires from subjects exposed to, actively infected with, or recovered from COVID-19 were included in the dataset. The repertoires were made available in a free public database intended to serve as a resource for research on the immune response to SARS-CoV-2. The samples were drawn from two sources: the first 160 participants of the ongoing ImmuneRACE study, and approximately 1,300 subjects contributed by 6 global collaborators. Nearly every sample came with metadata listing a de-identified subject ID, COVID-19 status, age in years and sex. HLA class I and class II types, where available, came from metadata supplied by the sample provider rather than from assay-based typing.

TCRbeta CDR3 regions were amplified from genomic DNA by means of the immunoSEQ Assay, a bias-controlled multiplex PCR. The study's own analysis went as follows. The number of nucleated cells in each sample was estimated from the amplification of reference gene primers within the assay. To quantify the absolute abundance of each unique TCRbeta CDR3 rearrangement, sequence reads were collapsed and filtered. For each sample, productive Simpson clonality was calculated as the square root of Simpson's diversity index over productive rearrangements. This is the immuneACCESS table as TCRdb keeps it, with only in-frame sequences that have V and J called. A part of the clones is gone; compared with another copy, unresolved V genes explain less than half, and the rest is unexplained. The DNA gave D and trimming, while V, J and clone size come from that table. The sample includes about 76,000 clones, with roughly 85% observed a single time. The ten largest clonotypes hold roughly 11% of the sample.

With respect to this clone: No antigen is known for it. Base qualities were left out, and no much larger clone turns up one base away.

Taken from the germline V gene, the CDR1 and CDR2 loops are KGHSH and LQKENI. From its cysteine to its phenylalanine, the CDR3 spans 14 amino acids. Only the CDR3 portion is preserved as DNA: 42 bases, with reading frame beginning at the first base. V and J lose 4 bases and 3 bases, and a span of 12 bases separates them. In Seattle, one collaborating source enrolled patients while the infection was active and tracked those patients longitudinally over the course of disease. Each collaborating institution followed its own protocols to collect whole blood in K2EDTA tubes. For TCRbeta analysis, collaborators shipped samples in one of three forms: frozen whole blood, isolated PBMCs, or DNA extracted from either of those sample types. Overall results and qualifications from the work: How much clinical and demographic metadata was included differed by source and by participant, and the metadata was provided uncurated.

The sequencing input was peripheral blood. The receptor was isolated from a man aged 55 to 70 with COVID-19, enrolled during active disease. The sequence links TRBV18 to TRBJ1-1; 5 matching bases give a weak D call of TRBD1. Here the CDR3 is given as CASSQGPRDTEAFF. The DNA is TGTGCCAGCTCACAGGGGCCTAGGGACACTGAAGCTTTCTTT.